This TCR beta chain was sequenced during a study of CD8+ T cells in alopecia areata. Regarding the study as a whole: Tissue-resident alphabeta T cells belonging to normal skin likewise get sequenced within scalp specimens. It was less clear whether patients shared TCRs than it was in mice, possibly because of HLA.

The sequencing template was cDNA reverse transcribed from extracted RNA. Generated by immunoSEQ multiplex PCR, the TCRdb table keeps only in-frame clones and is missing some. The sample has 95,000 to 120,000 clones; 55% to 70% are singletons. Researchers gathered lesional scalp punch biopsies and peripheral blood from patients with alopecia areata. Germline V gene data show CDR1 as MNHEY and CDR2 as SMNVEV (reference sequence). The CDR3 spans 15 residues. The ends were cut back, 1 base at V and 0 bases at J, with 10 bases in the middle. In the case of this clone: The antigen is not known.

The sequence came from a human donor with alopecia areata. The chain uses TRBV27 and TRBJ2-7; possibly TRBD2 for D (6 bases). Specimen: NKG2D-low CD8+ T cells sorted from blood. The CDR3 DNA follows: TGTGCCAGCAGTTTATTCCGGGGGAGCTCCTACGAGCAGTACTTC. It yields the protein CASSLFRGSSYEQYF.